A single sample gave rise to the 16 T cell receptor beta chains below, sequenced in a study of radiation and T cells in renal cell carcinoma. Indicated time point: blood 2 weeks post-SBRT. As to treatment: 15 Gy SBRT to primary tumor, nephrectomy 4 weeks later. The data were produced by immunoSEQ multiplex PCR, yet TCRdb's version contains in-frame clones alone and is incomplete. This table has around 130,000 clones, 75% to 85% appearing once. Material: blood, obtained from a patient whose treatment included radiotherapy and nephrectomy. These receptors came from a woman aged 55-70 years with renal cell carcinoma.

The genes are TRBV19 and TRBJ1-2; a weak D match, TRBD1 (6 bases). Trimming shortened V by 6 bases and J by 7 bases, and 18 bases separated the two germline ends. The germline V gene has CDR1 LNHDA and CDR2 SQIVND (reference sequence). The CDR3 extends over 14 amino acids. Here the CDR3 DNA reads TGTGCCAGTAGCACTTCCGGGGGCGGAGGTGGCTACACCTTC. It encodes CASSTSGGGGGYTF. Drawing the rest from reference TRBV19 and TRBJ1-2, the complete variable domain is DGGITQSPKYLFRKEGQNVTLSCEQNLNHDAMYWYRQDPGQGLRLIYYSQIVNDFQKGDIAEGYSVSREKKESFPLTVTSAQKNPTAFYLCASSTSGGGGGYTFGSGTRLTVV.

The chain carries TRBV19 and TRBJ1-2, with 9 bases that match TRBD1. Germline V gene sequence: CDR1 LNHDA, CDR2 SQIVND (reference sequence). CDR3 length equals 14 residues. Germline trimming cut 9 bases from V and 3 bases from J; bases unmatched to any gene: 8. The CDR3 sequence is CASKDRGVYYGYTF. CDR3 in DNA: TGTGCCAGCAAGGACAGGGGTGTTTACTATGGCTACACCTTC.

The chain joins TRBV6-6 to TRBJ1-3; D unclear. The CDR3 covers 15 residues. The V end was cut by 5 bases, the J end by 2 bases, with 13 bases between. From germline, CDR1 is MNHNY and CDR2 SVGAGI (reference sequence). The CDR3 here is CASSPLWGTGNTIYF. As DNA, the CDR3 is TGTGCCAGCAGTCCCCTCTGGGGTACTGGAAACACCATATATTTT.

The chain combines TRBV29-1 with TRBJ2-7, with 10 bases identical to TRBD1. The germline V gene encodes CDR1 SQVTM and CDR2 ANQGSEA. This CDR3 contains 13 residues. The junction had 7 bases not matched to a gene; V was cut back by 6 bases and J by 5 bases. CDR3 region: CSVGTGVSDEQYF. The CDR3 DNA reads TGCAGCGTGGGGACAGGGGTTAGTGACGAGCAGTACTTC.

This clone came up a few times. The CDR3 bases are TGTGCCAGCAGCGCCAAACCCGACACTGAAGCTTTCTTT. Encoded protein: CASSAKPDTEAFF. This chain links TRBV6-1 with TRBJ1-1; no definite D call. V was trimmed by 6 bases and J by 3 bases, leaving 11 bases between them. The CDR3 extends over 13 amino acids. Per germline, CDR1 MNHNS and CDR2 SASEGT.

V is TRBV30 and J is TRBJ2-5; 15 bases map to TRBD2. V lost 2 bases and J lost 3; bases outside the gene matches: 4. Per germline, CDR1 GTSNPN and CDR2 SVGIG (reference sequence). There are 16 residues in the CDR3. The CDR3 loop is CAWSPGTSGRKETQYF. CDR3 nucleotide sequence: TGTGCCTGGAGTCCGGGGACTAGCGGGAGGAAAGAGACCCAGTACTTC.

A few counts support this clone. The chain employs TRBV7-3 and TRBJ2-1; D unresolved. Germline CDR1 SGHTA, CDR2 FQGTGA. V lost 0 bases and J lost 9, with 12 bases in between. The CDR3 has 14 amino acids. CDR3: CASSLTGSKPEQFF. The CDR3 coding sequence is TGTGCCAGCAGCTTAACGGGGTCCAAACCTGAGCAGTTCTTC.

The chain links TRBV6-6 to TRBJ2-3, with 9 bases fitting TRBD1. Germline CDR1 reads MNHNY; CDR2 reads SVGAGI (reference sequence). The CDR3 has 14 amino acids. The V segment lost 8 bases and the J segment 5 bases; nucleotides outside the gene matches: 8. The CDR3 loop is CASAWDREVDTQYF. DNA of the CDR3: TGTGCCAGCGCCTGGGACAGGGAGGTAGATACGCAGTATTTT.

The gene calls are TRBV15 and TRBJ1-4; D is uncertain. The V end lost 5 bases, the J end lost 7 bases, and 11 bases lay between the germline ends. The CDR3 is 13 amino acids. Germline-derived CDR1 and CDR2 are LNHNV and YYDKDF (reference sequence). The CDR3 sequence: CATSSGLPEKLFF. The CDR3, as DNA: TGTGCCACCAGCTCCGGGCTACCTGAAAAACTGTTTTTT.

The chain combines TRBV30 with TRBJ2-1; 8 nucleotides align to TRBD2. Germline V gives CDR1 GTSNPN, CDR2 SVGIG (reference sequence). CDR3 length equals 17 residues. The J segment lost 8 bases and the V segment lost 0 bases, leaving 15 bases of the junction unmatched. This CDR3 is CAWSVPGLVNWRDEQFF. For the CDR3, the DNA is TGTGCCTGGAGTGTGCCGGGACTAGTGAATTGGAGGGATGAGCAGTTCTTC.

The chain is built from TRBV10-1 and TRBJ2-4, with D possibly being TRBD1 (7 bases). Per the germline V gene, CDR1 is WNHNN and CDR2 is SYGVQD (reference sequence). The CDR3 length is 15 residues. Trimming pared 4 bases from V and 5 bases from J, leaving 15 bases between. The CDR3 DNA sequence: TGCGCCAGCAGTGCAGGGGGGCCCAGAGAAAACATTCAGTACTTC. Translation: CASSAGGPRENIQYF.

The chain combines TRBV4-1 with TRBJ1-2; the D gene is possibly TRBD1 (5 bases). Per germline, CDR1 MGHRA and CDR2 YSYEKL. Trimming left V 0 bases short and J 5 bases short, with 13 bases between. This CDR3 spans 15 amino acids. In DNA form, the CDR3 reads TGCGCCAGCAGCCAAGAAATGACAGAGAATTATGGCTACACCTTC. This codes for CASSQEMTENYGYTF.

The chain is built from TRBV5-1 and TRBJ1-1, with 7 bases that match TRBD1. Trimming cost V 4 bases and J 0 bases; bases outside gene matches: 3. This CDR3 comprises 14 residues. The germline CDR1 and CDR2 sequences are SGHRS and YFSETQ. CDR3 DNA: TGCGCCAGCAGCCCGGGACAGATGAACACTGAAGCTTTCTTT. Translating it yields CASSPGQMNTEAFF.

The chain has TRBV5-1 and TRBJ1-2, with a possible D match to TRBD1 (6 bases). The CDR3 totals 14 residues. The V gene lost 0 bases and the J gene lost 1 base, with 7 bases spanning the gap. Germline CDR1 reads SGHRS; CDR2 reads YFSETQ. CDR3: CASSLEGGNYGYTF. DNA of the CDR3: TGCGCCAGCAGCTTGGAGGGGGGTAACTATGGCTACACCTTC.

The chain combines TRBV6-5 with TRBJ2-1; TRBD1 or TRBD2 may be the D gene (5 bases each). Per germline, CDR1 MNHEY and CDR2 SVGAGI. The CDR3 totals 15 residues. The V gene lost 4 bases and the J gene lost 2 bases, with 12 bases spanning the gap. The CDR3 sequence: CASSFYRDPYNEQFF. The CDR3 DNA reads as TGTGCCAGCAGTTTTTACCGGGACCCCTACAATGAGCAGTTCTTC.

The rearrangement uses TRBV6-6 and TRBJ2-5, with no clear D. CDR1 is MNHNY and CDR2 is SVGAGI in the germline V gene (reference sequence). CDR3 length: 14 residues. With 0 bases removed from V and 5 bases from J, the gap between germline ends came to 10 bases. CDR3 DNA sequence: TGTGCCAGCAGTTACTCTTTTCCTGATGAGACCCAGTACTTC. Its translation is CASSYSFPDETQYF.